This TCR beta chain was captured by sequencing in a study of cytomegalovirus exposure and HLA in healthy donors. Study-wide results and caveats: Listed as cytomegalovirus-associated were 164 TCR beta chains.

Between the trimmed V and J ends, which lost 8 bases and 3 bases, there was a span of 10 bases. Germline assignment: CDR1 MNHEY and CDR2 SVGAGI. This CDR3 spans 12 amino acids. To note about this clone: Its target is not known.

The primer mix had 60 Vbeta and 13 Jbeta primers. Assay: immunoSEQ multiplex PCR; the TCRdb copy retains only in-frame clones and omits some. The profile shows tens of thousands of clones, approximately 71% of them singletons. This rearrangement joins TRBV6-5 to TRBJ2-5, with a tentative D call TRBD2 (5 bases). This receptor was identified in a man between 45 and 60 years old in good health and CMV-seronegative. Sequencing input: PBMCs. This CDR3 is CASAGGEETQYF. The CDR3 DNA is TGTGCCAGCGCTGGAGGTGAAGAGACCCAGTACTTC.